One T cell receptor (beta chain) is described in this entry. The CDR3 runs to 16 residues. Between the trimmed V and J ends, which lost 4 bases and 0 bases, there was a span of 12 bases. From germline, CDR1 is MGHRA and CDR2 YSYEKL. How the authors handled the data: Estimated nucleated cell counts came from reference gene primer amplification. The table came from immunoSEQ multiplex PCR; TCRdb's copy has only in-frame clones and leaves some out. V, J and clone size derive from that table, while D and trimming were established from the DNA sequence. This sample has around 130,000 clones, with approximately 78% found just once. This sample stems from a study of blood T cell repertoires in COVID-19. Across the study: T cells, B-cell-depleted T cells, or PBMCs supplied cDNA or gDNA.

The sample consisted of peripheral blood. The chain has TRBV4-1 and TRBJ2-2, with a tentative D call TRBD1 (6 bases). The origin of this receptor is a woman of 80 years or more with acute or convalescent COVID-19. CDR3 DNA: TGCGCCAGCAGCCCCCGGACAGCTCCGAACACCGGGGAGCTGTTTTTT. It yields the protein CASSPRTAPNTGELFF.